The 3 T cell receptor beta chains below all came from one sample that was sequenced in a study of monozygotic twins with cystic fibrosis. Using immunoSEQ multiplex PCR, the repertoire was profiled, and TCRdb retains in-frame clones only, with some absent. The sample records approximately 23,000 clones, about 86% being singletons. Input material: blood. All receptors derive from a woman aged 25 to 45 with cystic fibrosis.

Turning to this clone: The junction and the germline gene differ at one end; a read error may be behind it. CDR3 loop: CASRGANNQPQHF. CDR3 nucleotide sequence: TGTGCCAGCAGAGGGGCGAACAATCAGCCCCAGCATTTT. The J gene is TRBJ1-5, the V gene TRBV5-1; D possibly corresponds to TRBD1 (5 bases). This CDR3 has 13 amino acids. The V gene's germline CDR1 is SGHRS and CDR2 YFSETQ.

A single count supports this clone. The genes are TRBV27 and TRBJ2-7, with 9 bases that match TRBD2. This CDR3 has 15 amino acids. Germline CDR1 and CDR2: MNHEY and SMNVEV (reference sequence). The trim removed 2 bases at V and 0 bases at J, leaving 2 bases unmatched. The CDR3 here is CASSLSGGRSYEQYF. The CDR3 region has the DNA TGTGCCAGCAGTTTAAGCGGGGGGCGCTCCTACGAGCAGTACTTC.

The rearrangement links TRBV2 to TRBJ1-2; TRBD1 might be the D (5 bases). Deletions cut 7 bases from V and 8 bases from J, with 20 bases between. CDR1 and CDR2 from the germline V gene are SNHLY and FYNNEI. The CDR3 is 14 residues long. CDR3: CASNFWEGQQGYTF. The CDR3 DNA is TGTGCCAGCAACTTCTGGGAGGGGCAGCAGGGCTACACCTTC. Complete variable domain (other parts from reference TRBV2 and TRBJ1-2): EPEVTQTPSHQVTQMGQEVILRCVPISNHLYFYWYRQILGQKVEFLVSFYNNEISEKSEIFDDQFSVERPDGSNFTLKIRSTKLEDSAMYFCASNFWEGQQGYTFGSGTRLTVV.